Below are 26 T cell receptor beta chains sequenced from a single sample in a study of breast tumors, draining lymph nodes, adjacent tissues. Via MiXCR, TCRdb re-called the multiplex PCR reads, giving one row per CDR3 protein. The data hold roughly 23,000 distinct CDR3 sequences, with about two thirds observed a single time. Sequenced material: tumor-adjacent breast tissue. Source of these receptors: a female donor with breast cancer. Some clones in this sample may be carry-over from other donors' samples.

Here the CDR3 reads CASSLPGLAGVEQFF. DNA of the CDR3: TGTGCCAGCAGCCTCCCTGGACTAGCGGGGGTAGAGCAGTTCTTC. The chain is built from TRBV11-2 and TRBJ2-1; 13 bases agree with TRBD2. Germline CDR1 SGHAT, CDR2 FQNNGV. Losses at the gene ends were 5 bases for V and 10 bases for J; bases not matched to a gene: 8. The CDR3 has 15 amino acids.

The V gene is TRBV20-1, the J gene TRBJ2-1; 8 nucleotides agree with TRBD2. The germline V gene encodes CDR1 DFQATT and CDR2 SNEGSKA (reference sequence). There are 17 residues in the CDR3. V dropped 0 bases and J dropped 7; count of bases not matched to a gene: 14. As DNA, the CDR3 is TGCAGTGCTAGAGATTTAAAAGTAGCGGGGCATTTAAATGAGCAGTTCTTC. Translating gives CSARDLKVAGHLNEQFF.

The rearrangement uses TRBV7-3 and TRBJ2-1, with D perhaps TRBD1 (5 bases). V lost 5 bases, J lost 7 bases, and 12 bases lay in between. Germline CDR1 SGHTA, CDR2 FQGTGA. The CDR3 spans 13 residues. CDR3 coding DNA: TGTGCCAGCAGCCAGGGCCCAGGGAATGAGCAGTTCTTC. Its protein product is CASSQGPGNEQFF.

The rearrangement uses TRBV20-1 and TRBJ2-5, with 8 bases fitting TRBD1. V was clipped by 6 bases and J by 1 base; unmatched bases: 10. Germline values: CDR1 DFQATT, CDR2 SNEGSKA (reference sequence). There are 15 residues in the CDR3. CDR3 residues: CSARRGQGSQETQYF. The CDR3 DNA sequence: TGCAGTGCCAGGCGAGGACAGGGCTCCCAAGAGACCCAGTACTTC.

This clonotype was detected ten times or more. V usage is TRBV18 and J usage is TRBJ2-7; D is unresolved. The V gene's germline CDR1 is KGHSH and CDR2 LQKENI. V dropped 0 bases and J dropped 0 bases, with 12 bases sitting between them. CDR3 length equals 16 residues. This CDR3 reads CASSPPVTGSSYEQYF. The CDR3 nucleotides read TGTGCCAGCTCACCACCTGTGACGGGCAGCTCCTACGAGCAGTACTTC. Full variable domain (rest looked up from reference TRBV18 and TRBJ2-7): NAGVMQNPRHLVRRRGQEARLRCSPMKGHSHVYWYRQLPEEGLKFMVYLQKENIIDESGMPKERFSAEFPKEGPSILRIQQVVRGDSAAYFCASSPPVTGSSYEQYFGPGTRLTVT.

The rearrangement joins TRBV3-1 to TRBJ1-4; tentative D call: TRBD1 (6 bases). The CDR3 totals 15 residues. Germline V gene lookup returns CDR1 LGHDT and CDR2 YNNKEL (reference sequence). V lost 2 bases to trimming and J lost 3 bases, with 10 bases between them. CDR3 sequence reads: CASSQLTGANEKLFF. The CDR3 region has the DNA TGTGCCAGCAGCCAACTGACAGGAGCTAATGAAAAACTGTTTTTT. The full variable domain, completed using reference TRBV3-1 and TRBJ1-4, is DTAVSQTPKYLVTQMGNDKSIKCEQNLGHDTMYWYKQDSKKFLKIMFSYNNKELIINETVPNRFSPKSPDKAHLNLHINSLELGDSAVYFCASSQLTGANEKLFFGSGTQLSVL.

This sequence joins TRBV6-6 and TRBJ1-6; 7 bases fit TRBD1. The V gene end was trimmed by 7 bases and the J gene end by 7 bases; junction bases not matched to a gene: 7. The germline V gene encodes CDR1 MNHNY and CDR2 SVGAGI (reference sequence). CDR3 length: 14 residues. The CDR3 DNA sequence: TGTGCCAGCACAAACAGGGGTTTAAATTCACCCCTCCACTTT. Translated, it gives CASTNRGLNSPLHF.

This sequence joins TRBV9 and TRBJ1-3; D unclear. CDR1 is SGDLS, CDR2 YYNGEE, per germline. The CDR3 has 16 residues. The ends were cut back, 0 bases at V and 0 bases at J, with 10 bases in the middle. This CDR3 is CASSVVPVGSGNTIYF. Here the CDR3 DNA reads TGTGCCAGCAGCGTAGTACCGGTTGGCTCTGGAAACACCATATATTTT.

The chain joins TRBV5-6 to TRBJ2-3, with 14 bases matching TRBD2. From germline, CDR1 is SGHDT and CDR2 YYEEEE. The J segment lost 2 bases and the V segment lost 4 bases, leaving 18 bases of the junction unmatched. This CDR3 has 21 amino acids. The CDR3: CASSPDSPGLAGVDPTDTQYF. DNA of the CDR3: TGTGCCAGCAGCCCGGACTCACCGGGACTAGCGGGAGTGGACCCCACAGATACGCAGTATTTT. Full variable domain (outside the CDR3, taken from reference TRBV5-6 and TRBJ2-3): DAGVTQSPTHLIKTRGQQVTLRCSPKSGHDTVSWYQQALGQGPQFIFQYYEEEERQRGNFPDRFSGHQFPNYSSELNVNALLLGDSALYLCASSPDSPGLAGVDPTDTQYFGPGTRLTVL.

This clonotype rates as medium-sized. The V and J genes are TRBV4-2 and TRBJ2-5, with 10 bases that match TRBD2. V shed 0 bases, J shed 2 bases, and the junction held 6 bases outside the gene matches. The CDR3 totals 17 residues. Germline-derived CDR1 and CDR2 are LGHNA and YNFKEQ. CDR3 residues: CASSQDRASGGQETQYF. CDR3 coding DNA: TGTGCCAGCAGCCAAGATCGGGCTAGCGGGGGACAAGAGACCCAGTACTTC.

The chain is built from TRBV15 and TRBJ2-1, with D tentatively TRBD2 (6 bases). The CDR3 is 14 residues long. Germline V gene lookup returns CDR1 LNHNV and CDR2 YYDKDF (reference sequence). V was pared by 9 bases and J by 1 base, with 13 bases between. CDR3 in DNA: TGTGCCACGGGGGGAGGCGGATCCTACAATGAGCAGTTCTTC. Translation gives CATGGGGSYNEQFF.

This rearrangement joins TRBV20-1 to TRBJ2-1; no clear D gene. V was pared by 7 bases and J by 6 bases, with 10 bases between. Germline lookup yields CDR1 DFQATT and CDR2 SNEGSKA (reference sequence). The CDR3 consists of 11 residues. CDR3 nucleotide sequence: TGCAGTGTGTCCGGACCCAATGAGCAGTTCTTC. Translating gives CSVSGPNEQFF.

This clonotype was counted once. The rearrangement links TRBV7-6 to TRBJ2-7; D is undetermined. CDR3 size: 13 residues. Germline CDR1 and CDR2: SGHVS and FNYEAQ. Trimming took 2 bases from V and 3 from J, leaving 8 bases between them. CDR3 in amino acids: CASSLLTGYEQYF. The DNA for the CDR3 is TGTGCCAGCAGCTTACTGACGGGCTACGAGCAGTACTTC.

This clonotype was counted once. The chain combines TRBV20-1 with TRBJ1-6, with 8 bases lining up with TRBD1. Trimming cost V 5 bases and J 14 bases; bases outside gene matches: 17. The CDR3 has 15 amino acids. Germline loops: CDR1 DFQATT, CDR2 SNEGSKA (reference sequence). CDR3 region: CSALTADRAGQALHF. CDR3 coding DNA: TGCAGTGCTCTAACCGCGGACAGGGCGGGTCAGGCCCTCCACTTT.

By share of the sample, this clonotype is medium-sized. V usage is TRBV20-1 and J usage is TRBJ2-7, with TRBD1 identical over 9 bases. The CDR3 has 15 residues. J lost 6 bases, V lost 0 bases, and 9 bases had no gene match. The germline V gene encodes CDR1 DFQATT and CDR2 SNEGSKA (reference sequence). The CDR3 sequence: CSARDVRTGESEQYF. CDR3 nucleotides: TGCAGTGCTAGAGATGTCAGGACAGGGGAGAGCGAGCAGTACTTC.

The chain couples TRBV12-5 to TRBJ1-2, with TRBD1 as a possible D gene (5 bases). Germline loops: CDR1 LGHNT, CDR2 FRNRAP. The ends were cut back, 9 bases at V and 3 bases at J, with 11 bases in the middle. The CDR3 extends over 12 amino acids. For the CDR3, the DNA is TGTGCTAGGTCGGACATTTACTATGGCTACACCTTC. Encoded protein: CARSDIYYGYTF.

This clonotype qualifies as medium-sized. The V and J genes are TRBV9 and TRBJ1-2; the match to TRBD1 covers 8 bases. CDR1 is SGDLS and CDR2 is YYNGEE in the germline V gene. The CDR3 totals 14 residues. V lost 3 bases and J lost 5; bases outside the gene matches: 6. This CDR3 reads CASSGTGGIYGYTF. CDR3 sequence (DNA): TGTGCCAGCAGCGGTACAGGGGGAATTTATGGCTACACCTTC.

The rearrangement joins TRBV2 to TRBJ1-2; 12 nucleotides align to TRBD1. Germline trimming cut 7 bases from V and 4 bases from J; bases unmatched to any gene: 7. Looked up from germline, CDR1 is SNHLY and CDR2 is FYNNEI. This CDR3 comprises 15 residues. The CDR3: CASIRDRGRLYGYTF. The CDR3 coding sequence is TGTGCCAGCATCCGGGACAGGGGGCGACTCTATGGCTACACCTTC.

The rearrangement joins TRBV29-1 to TRBJ2-1, with D hard to call. CDR1 and CDR2 (germline): SQVTM, ANQGSEA. V shed 7 bases and J shed 2 bases, with 12 bases lying between them. The CDR3 has 13 amino acids. CDR3 protein: CSALILTYNEQFF. The CDR3 region has the DNA TGCAGCGCCCTAATCTTGACCTACAATGAGCAGTTCTTC.

The gene calls are TRBV6-6 and TRBJ2-7; 11 nucleotides agree with TRBD2. Germline V gene lookup returns CDR1 MNHNY and CDR2 SVGAGI (reference sequence). The CDR3 sequence is 15 residues long. The V gene end was trimmed by 0 bases and the J gene end by 6 bases; junction bases not matched to a gene: 4. In DNA, the CDR3 is TGTGCCAGCAGTTACTCTAGACTAGCGGGGCTCGAGCAGTACTTC. Encoded protein: CASSYSRLAGLEQYF.

The chain couples TRBV20-1 to TRBJ2-3, with 12 bases aligning to TRBD2. This CDR3 is built from 16 residues. V was pared by 6 bases and J by 6 bases, with 13 bases of the junction left unmatched. Germline CDR1 is DFQATT and CDR2 is SNEGSKA (reference sequence). The CDR3 DNA sequence: TGCAGTGCGATTTTGGGACTAGCGGGCCTTGGGGATACGCAGTATTTT. It codes for CSAILGLAGLGDTQYF.

The chain carries TRBV2 and TRBJ1-2, with D unclear. V lost 1 base and J lost 7, with 16 bases in between. Germline V gene data show CDR1 as SNHLY and CDR2 as FYNNEI. This CDR3 contains 15 residues. The CDR3, as DNA: TGTGCCAGCAGTGAAGATGGAGTACTCTCCGCTGGCTACACCTTC. The encoded protein is CASSEDGVLSAGYTF.

The V and J genes are TRBV10-3 and TRBJ2-7, with D perhaps given as TRBD1 or TRBD2 (5 bases each). V gave up 8 bases and J gave up 0 bases, with 11 bases separating them. The CDR3 consists of 13 residues. The V gene's germline CDR1 is ENHRY and CDR2 SYGVKD. The CDR3 protein is CAIWSGSSYEQYV. The DNA for the CDR3 is TGTGCCATCTGGTCAGGGAGCTCCTACGAGCAGTACGTC.

The chain couples TRBV14 to TRBJ1-6; D remains ambiguous. The V end was cut by 1 base, the J end by 5 bases, with 9 bases between. The V gene's germline CDR1 is SGHDN and CDR2 FVKESK. The CDR3 has 15 residues. This CDR3 is CASSQVGLNNSPLHF. The CDR3 region has the DNA TGTGCCAGCAGCCAAGTCGGACTTAATAATTCACCCCTCCACTTT.

This clonotype came up once. Its ends do not fully match the called genes, so a read error is possible. The rearrangement links TRBV7-7 to TRBJ2-5; 7 bases align to TRBD1. Germline assignment: CDR1 SSHAT and CDR2 FNYEAQ (reference sequence). The CDR3 consists of 15 residues. This chain's CDR3 is CASSLAQGSQETQYF. Here the CDR3 DNA reads TGTGCTAGCAGCTTAGCACAGGGGAGCCAAGAGACCCAGTACTTC. Full variable domain (missing parts from reference TRBV7-7 and TRBJ2-5): GAGVSQSPRYKVTKRGQDVTLRCDPISSHATLYWYQQALGQGPEFLTYFNYEAQPDKSGLPSDRFSAERPEGSISTLTIQRTEQRDSAMYRCASSLAQGSQETQYFGPGTRLLVL.

This clonotype has only a few counts. The chain carries TRBV2 and TRBJ2-7; 9 bases fit TRBD1. The CDR3 is 14 amino acids. Unmatched junction bases numbered 6, after V lost 6 bases and J lost 3 bases. The germline V gene has CDR1 SNHLY and CDR2 FYNNEI. For the CDR3, the DNA is TGTGCCAGCAGGGGACAGGGAGATAGCTACGAGCAGTACGTC. Translation gives CASRGQGDSYEQYV.